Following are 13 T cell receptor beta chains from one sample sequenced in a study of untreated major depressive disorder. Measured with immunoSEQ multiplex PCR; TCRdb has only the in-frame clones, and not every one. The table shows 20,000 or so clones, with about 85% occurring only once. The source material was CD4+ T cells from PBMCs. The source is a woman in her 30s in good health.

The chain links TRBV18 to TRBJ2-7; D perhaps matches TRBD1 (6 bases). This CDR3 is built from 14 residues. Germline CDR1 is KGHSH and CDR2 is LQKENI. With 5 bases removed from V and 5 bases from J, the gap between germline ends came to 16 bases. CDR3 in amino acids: CASSSLDRIHEQYF. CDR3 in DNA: TGTGCCAGCTCATCCTTAGACAGGATCCACGAGCAGTACTTC.

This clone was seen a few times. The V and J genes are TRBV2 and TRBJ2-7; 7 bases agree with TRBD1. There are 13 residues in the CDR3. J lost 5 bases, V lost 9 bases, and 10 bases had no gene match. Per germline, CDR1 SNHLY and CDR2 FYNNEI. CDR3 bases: TGTGCCAGTGGACAGGCTAGGGTCAACGAGCAGTACTTC. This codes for CASGQARVNEQYF.

The CDR3 here is CAWSVAAEQGISSGRVAQFF. In DNA, the CDR3 is TGTGCCTGGAGTGTAGCGGCGGAGCAGGGGATTTCTAGCGGGAGGGTAGCGCAGTTCTTC. The rearrangement uses TRBV30 and TRBJ2-1; 12 nucleotides align to TRBD2. The CDR3 extends over 20 amino acids. The germline gives CDR1 GTSNPN, CDR2 SVGIG (reference sequence). J was trimmed by 12 bases and V by 0 bases; bases with no gene match: 24.

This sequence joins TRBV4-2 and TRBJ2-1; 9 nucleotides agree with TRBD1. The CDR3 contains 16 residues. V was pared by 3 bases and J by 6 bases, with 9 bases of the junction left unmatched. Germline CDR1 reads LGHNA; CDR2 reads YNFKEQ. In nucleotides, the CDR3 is TGTGCCAGCAGCCAGGTCCGGGACAGGGTTCGCAATGAGCAGTTCTTC. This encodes CASSQVRDRVRNEQFF.

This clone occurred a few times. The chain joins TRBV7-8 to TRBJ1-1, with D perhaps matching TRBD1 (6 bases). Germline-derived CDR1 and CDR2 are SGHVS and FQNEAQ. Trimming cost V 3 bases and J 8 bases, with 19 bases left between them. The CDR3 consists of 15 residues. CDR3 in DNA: TGTGCCAGCAGCTTTGGCAGGGGTTTTTTACTGGAAGCTTTCTTT. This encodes CASSFGRGFLLEAFF.

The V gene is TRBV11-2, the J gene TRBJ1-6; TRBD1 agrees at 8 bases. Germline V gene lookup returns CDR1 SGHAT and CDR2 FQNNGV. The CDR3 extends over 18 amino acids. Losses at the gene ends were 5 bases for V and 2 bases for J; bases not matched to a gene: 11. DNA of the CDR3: TGTGCCAGCAGCCCCACTGGGGCAGGGGGCCCCTATAATTCACCCCTCCACTTT. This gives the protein CASSPTGAGGPYNSPLHF.

The CDR3 here is CASVGDRGFPGELFF. CDR3 bases: TGTGCCAGCGTGGGGGACAGGGGGTTCCCCGGGGAGCTGTTTTTT. The genes are TRBV6-1 and TRBJ2-2; 11 nucleotides agree with TRBD1. The V and J ends lost 8 bases and 6 bases, in that order; junction bases with no gene match: 8. Germline V gene sequence: CDR1 MNHNS, CDR2 SASEGT. The CDR3 runs 15 residues.

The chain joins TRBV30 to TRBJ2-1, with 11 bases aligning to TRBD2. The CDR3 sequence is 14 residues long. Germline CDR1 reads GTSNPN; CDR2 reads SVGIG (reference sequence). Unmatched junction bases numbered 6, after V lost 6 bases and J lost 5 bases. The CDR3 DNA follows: TGTGCCTGCGCCGGGACTAGCGGAGACAATGAGCAGTTCTTC. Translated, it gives CACAGTSGDNEQFF. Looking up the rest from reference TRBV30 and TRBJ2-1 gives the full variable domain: SQTIHQWPATLVQPVGSPLSLECTVEGTSNPNLYWYRQAAGRGLQLLFYSVGIGQISSEVPQNLSASRPQDRQFILSSKKLLLSDSGFYLCACAGTSGDNEQFFGPGTRLTVL.

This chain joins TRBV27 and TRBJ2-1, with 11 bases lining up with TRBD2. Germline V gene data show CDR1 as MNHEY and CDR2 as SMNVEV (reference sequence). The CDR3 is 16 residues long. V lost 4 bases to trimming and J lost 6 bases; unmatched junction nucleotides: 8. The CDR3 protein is CASSSSSSGRRNEQFF. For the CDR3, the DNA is TGTGCCAGCAGTTCCTCCTCTAGCGGGAGGCGCAATGAGCAGTTCTTC.

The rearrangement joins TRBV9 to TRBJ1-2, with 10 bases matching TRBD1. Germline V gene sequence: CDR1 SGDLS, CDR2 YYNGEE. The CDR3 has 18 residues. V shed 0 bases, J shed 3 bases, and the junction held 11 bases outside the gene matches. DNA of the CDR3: TGTGCCAGCAGCGTAGCCCCTACAGGGACAGGGGCGGACTATGGCTACACCTTC. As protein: CASSVAPTGTGADYGYTF.

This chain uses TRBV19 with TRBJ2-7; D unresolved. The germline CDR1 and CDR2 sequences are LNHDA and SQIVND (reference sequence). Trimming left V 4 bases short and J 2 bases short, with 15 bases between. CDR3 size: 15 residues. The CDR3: CASSTSPFGAYEQYF. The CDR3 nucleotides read TGTGCCAGTAGTACCTCGCCGTTCGGAGCCTACGAGCAGTACTTC.

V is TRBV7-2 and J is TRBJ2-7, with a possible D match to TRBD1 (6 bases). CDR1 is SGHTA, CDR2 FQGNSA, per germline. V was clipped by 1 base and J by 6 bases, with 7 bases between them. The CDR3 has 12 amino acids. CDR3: CASSLGGGEQYF. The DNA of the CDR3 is TGTGCCAGCAGCTTAGGAGGGGGCGAGCAGTACTTC.

This CDR3 is CASSTRQELHYNEQFF. CDR3 bases: TGTGCCAGCAGCACCCGACAGGAACTTCACTACAATGAGCAGTTCTTC. The V and J genes are TRBV7-9 and TRBJ2-1; D might be TRBD1 (6 bases). There are 16 residues in the CDR3. Trimming took 5 bases from V and 3 from J, leaving 17 bases between them. Germline V CDR1 and CDR2: SEHNR, FQNEAQ (reference sequence).